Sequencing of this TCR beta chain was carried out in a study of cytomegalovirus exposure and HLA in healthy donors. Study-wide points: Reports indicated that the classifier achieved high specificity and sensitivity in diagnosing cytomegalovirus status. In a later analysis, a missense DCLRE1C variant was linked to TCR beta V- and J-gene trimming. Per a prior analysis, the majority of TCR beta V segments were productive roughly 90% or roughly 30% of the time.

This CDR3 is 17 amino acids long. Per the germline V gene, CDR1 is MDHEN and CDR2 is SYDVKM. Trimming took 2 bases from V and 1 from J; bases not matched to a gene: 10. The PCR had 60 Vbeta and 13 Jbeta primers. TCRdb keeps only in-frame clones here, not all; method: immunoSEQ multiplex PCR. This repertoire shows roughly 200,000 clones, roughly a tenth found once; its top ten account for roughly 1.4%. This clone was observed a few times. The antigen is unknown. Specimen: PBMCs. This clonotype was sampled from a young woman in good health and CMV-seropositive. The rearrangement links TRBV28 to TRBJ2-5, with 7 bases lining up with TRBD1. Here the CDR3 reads CASSLRPQGKGQETQYF. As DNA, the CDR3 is TGTGCCAGCAGTTTAAGACCACAGGGGAAGGGCCAAGAGACCCAGTACTTC.